This T cell receptor beta chain stems from a study of pediatric ulcerative colitis. This clone was seen once. The CDR3 does not close with the conserved phenylalanine or tryptophan, likely indicating a read error. The survey-level immunoSEQ assay was used. Each sample received Survey-level depth of up to 500,000 reads. The protocol was immunoSEQ multiplex PCR, while the TCRdb copy is restricted to in-frame clones and leaves out a portion. Of some 15,000 clones listed, 75% to 80% are singletons. The CDR3 is made up of 14 amino acids. V lost 7 bases, J lost 0 bases, and 5 bases stayed unmatched. Germline lookup yields CDR1 LNHDA and CDR2 SQIVND (reference sequence). One to two pinch biopsies were taken from the rectum during colonoscopy.

Sequenced input: gut tissue. This chain links TRBV19 with TRBJ1-1; 7 nucleotides agree with TRBD1. The TCR sequence derives from a boy between 10 and 17 years old who was a control in a study of pediatric ulcerative colitis. CDR3 in amino acids: CASMEGAVNTEAFL. The DNA for the CDR3 is TGTGCCAGTATGGAGGGGGCGGTGAACACTGAAGCTTTCCTT.